This TCR beta chain was sequenced during a study of response to subunit inactivated influenza vaccine. In its sample, this clonotype was seen a few times. MiXCR was run by TCRdb on the RT-PCR reads, yielding one entry per CDR3 protein. Here the sample spans more than 550,000 distinct CDR3 sequences, about 11% being singletons. CDR1 and CDR2 (germline): MGHRA, YSYEKL. Trimming cost V 2 bases and J 5 bases; bases outside gene matches: 4. There are 15 residues in the CDR3. The data also belong to a second study, concerning T cells expressing NK-cell markers. Per that study: Researchers built TCR beta cDNA using 5'RACE template switching with UMIs. HCMV seropositivity marked seven of the eight sequenced donors; one was seronegative. A handful of donors showed these clonotypes also leading the CD3+CD56-NKG2C+ fraction.

Material: PBMCs from blood, obtained on the day of vaccination. The TCR sequence derives from a man between 50 and 59 years old who received an inactivated influenza vaccine. The chain links TRBV4-1 to TRBJ2-1; 9 nucleotides line up with TRBD1. The CDR3 here is CASSQSGTGNNEQFF. The CDR3 region has the DNA TGCGCCAGCAGCCAATCTGGGACAGGGAACAATGAGCAGTTCTTC.